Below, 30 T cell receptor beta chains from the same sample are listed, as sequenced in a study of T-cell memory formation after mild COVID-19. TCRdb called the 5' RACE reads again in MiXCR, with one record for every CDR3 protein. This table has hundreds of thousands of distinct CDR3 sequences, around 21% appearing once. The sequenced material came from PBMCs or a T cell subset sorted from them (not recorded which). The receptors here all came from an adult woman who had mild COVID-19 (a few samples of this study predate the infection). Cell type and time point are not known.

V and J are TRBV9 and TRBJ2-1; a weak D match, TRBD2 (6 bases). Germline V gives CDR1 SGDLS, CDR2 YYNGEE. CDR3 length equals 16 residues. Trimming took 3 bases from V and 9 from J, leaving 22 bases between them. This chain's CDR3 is CASSATRASEVTEQFF. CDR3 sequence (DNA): TGTGCCAGCAGCGCCACTCGGGCTAGCGAGGTAACTGAGCAGTTCTTC.

CDR3 protein: CASSQPRDANYGYTF. CDR3 coding DNA: TGCGCCAGCAGCCAGCCTCGGGATGCTAACTATGGCTACACCTTC. The V and J genes are TRBV4-1 and TRBJ1-2, with D uncertain. CDR1 and CDR2 from the germline V gene are MGHRA and YSYEKL. The length of the CDR3 is 15 residues. Trimming stripped 3 bases from V and 0 bases from J, with 11 bases between.

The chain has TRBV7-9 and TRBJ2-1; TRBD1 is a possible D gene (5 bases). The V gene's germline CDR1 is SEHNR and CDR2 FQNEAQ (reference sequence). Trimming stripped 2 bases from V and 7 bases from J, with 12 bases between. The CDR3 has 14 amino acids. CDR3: CASSLLAGRNEQFF. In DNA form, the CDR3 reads TGTGCCAGCAGCTTACTGGCAGGGCGAAATGAGCAGTTCTTC.

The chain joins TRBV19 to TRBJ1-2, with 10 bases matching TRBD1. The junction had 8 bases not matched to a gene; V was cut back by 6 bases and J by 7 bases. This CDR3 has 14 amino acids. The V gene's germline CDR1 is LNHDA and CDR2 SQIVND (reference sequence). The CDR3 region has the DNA TGTGCCAGTAGGAATGGACAGGGGGTGGCTGGCTACACCTTC. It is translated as CASRNGQGVAGYTF. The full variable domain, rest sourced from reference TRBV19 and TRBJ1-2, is DGGITQSPKYLFRKEGQNVTLSCEQNLNHDAMYWYRQDPGQGLRLIYYSQIVNDFQKGDIAEGYSVSREKKESFPLTVTSAQKNPTAFYLCASRNGQGVAGYTFGSGTRLTVV.

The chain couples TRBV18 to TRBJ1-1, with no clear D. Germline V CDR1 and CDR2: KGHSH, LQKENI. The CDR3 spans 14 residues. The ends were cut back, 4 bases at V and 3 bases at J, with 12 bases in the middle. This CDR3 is CASSHPRQYTEAFF. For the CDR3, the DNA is TGTGCCAGCTCACATCCCAGGCAATACACTGAAGCTTTCTTT.

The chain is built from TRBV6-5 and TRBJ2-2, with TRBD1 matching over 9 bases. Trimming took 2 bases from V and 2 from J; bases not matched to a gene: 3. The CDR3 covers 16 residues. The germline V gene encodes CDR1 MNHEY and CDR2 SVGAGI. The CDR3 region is CASSYATGGNTGELFF. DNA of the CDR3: TGTGCCAGCAGTTACGCTACAGGGGGCAACACCGGGGAGCTGTTTTTT.

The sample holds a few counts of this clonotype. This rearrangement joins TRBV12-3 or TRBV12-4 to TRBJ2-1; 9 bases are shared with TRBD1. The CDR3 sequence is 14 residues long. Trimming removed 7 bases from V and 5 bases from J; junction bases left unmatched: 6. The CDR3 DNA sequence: TGTGCCAGCAAATCGGGACAGGGCGACAATGAGCAGTTCTTC. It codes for CASKSGQGDNEQFF.

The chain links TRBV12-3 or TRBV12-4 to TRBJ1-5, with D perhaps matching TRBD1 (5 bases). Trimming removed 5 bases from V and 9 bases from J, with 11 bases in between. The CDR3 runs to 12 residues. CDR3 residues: CASSPRGSPQHF. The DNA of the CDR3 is TGTGCCAGCAGTCCTCGGGGGTCGCCCCAGCATTTT.

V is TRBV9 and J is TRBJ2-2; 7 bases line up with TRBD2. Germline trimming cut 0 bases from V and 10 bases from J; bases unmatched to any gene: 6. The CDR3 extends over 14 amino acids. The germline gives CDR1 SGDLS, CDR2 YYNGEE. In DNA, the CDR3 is TGTGCCAGCAGCGTAGAGGGAGGGAGTGAGGAGCTGTTTTTT. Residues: CASSVEGGSEELFF.

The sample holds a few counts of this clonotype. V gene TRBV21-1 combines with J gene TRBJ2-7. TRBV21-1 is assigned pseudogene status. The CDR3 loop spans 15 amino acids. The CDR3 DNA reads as TGTGCCAGCAGCACTGCTAGCGGGAGGACGTACGAGCAGTACTTC. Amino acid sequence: CASSTASGRTYEQYF.

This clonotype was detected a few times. The CDR3 protein is CASSLWTSGGYEQYF. CDR3 nucleotide sequence: TGTGCCAGCAGCTTATGGACTAGCGGGGGTTACGAGCAGTACTTC. This rearrangement joins TRBV7-2 to TRBJ2-7; 13 bases fit TRBD2. The CDR3 covers 15 residues. Trimming took 2 bases from V and 4 from J; bases not matched to a gene: 2. CDR1 SGHTA and CDR2 FQGNSA come from the germline V gene.

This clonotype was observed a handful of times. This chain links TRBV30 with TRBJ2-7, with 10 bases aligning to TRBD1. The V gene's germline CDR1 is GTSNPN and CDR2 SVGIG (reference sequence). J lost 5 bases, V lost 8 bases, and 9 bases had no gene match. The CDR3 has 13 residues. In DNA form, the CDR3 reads TGTGCCGGATCGGGACAGGGGTGGAACGAGCAGTACTTC. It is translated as CAGSGQGWNEQYF. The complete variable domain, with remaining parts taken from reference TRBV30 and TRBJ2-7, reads SQTIHQWPATLVQPVGSPLSLECTVEGTSNPNLYWYRQAAGRGLQLLFYSVGIGQISSEVPQNLSASRPQDRQFILSSKKLLLSDSGFYLCAGSGQGWNEQYFGPGTRLTVT.

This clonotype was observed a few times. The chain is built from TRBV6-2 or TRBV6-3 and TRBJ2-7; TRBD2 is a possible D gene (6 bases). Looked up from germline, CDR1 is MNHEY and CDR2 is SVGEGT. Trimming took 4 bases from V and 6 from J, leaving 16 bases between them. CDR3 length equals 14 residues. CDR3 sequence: CASSWGDLRGEQYF. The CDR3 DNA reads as TGTGCCAGCAGTTGGGGGGACCTCCGCGGCGAGCAGTACTTC.

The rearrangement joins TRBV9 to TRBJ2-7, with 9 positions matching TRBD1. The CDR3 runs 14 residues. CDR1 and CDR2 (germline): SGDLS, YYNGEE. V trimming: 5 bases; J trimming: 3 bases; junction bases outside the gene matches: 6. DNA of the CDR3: TGTGCCAGCAGGAATCCGGGACAGGGCTACGAGCAGTACTTC. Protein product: CASRNPGQGYEQYF.

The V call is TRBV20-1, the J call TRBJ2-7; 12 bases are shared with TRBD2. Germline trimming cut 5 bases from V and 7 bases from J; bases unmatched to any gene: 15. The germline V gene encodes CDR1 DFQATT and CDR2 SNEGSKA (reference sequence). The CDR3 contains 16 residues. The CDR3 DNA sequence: TGCAGTGCTCGCCCCCCTGCCGGGACTAGCGGGTATGAGCAGTACTTC. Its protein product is CSARPPAGTSGYEQYF.

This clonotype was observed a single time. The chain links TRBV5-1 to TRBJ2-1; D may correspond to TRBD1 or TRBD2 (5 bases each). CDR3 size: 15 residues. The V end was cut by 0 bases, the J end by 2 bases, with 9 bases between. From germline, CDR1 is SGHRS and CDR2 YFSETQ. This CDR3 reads CASSLARGAYNEQFF. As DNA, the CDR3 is TGCGCCAGCAGCTTGGCCCGAGGGGCCTACAATGAGCAGTTCTTC.

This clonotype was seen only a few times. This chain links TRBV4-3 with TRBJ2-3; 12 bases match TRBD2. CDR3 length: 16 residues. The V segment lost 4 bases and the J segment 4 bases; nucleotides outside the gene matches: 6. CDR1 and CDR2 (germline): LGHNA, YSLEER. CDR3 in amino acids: CASSRSTSGSPDTQYF. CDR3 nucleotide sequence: TGCGCCAGCAGCCGGTCGACTAGCGGGAGCCCAGATACGCAGTATTTT.

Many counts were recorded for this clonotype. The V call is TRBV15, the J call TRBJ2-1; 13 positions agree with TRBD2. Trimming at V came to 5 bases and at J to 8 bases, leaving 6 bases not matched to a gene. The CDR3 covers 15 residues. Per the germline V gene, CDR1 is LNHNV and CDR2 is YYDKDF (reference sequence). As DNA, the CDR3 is TGTGCCACCAGCCACGGGACTAGCGGGATGGATGAGCAGTTCTTC. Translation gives CATSHGTSGMDEQFF.

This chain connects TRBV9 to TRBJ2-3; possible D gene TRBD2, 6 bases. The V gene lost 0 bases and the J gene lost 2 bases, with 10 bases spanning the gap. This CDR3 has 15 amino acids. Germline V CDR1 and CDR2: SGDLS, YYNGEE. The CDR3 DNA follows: TGTGCCAGCAGCGTAGGGGGGACTCTCACAGATACGCAGTATTTT. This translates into CASSVGGTLTDTQYF.

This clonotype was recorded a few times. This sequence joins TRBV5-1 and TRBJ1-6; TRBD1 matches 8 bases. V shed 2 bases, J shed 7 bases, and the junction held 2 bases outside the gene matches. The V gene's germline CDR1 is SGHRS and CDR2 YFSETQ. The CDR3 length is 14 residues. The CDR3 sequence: CASSLQGDNSPLHF. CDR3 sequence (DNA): TGCGCCAGCAGCTTACAGGGGGACAATTCACCCCTCCACTTT. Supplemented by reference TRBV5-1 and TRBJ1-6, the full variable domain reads KAGVTQTPRYLIKTRGQQVTLSCSPISGHRSVSWYQQTPGQGLQFLFEYFSETQRNKGNFPGRFSGRQFSNSRSEMNVSTLELGDSALYLCASSLQGDNSPLHFGNGTRLTVT.

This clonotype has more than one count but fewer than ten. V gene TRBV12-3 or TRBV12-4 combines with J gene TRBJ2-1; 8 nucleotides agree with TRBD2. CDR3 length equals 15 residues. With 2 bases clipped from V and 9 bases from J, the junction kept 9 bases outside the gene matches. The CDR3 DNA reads TGTGCCAGCAGTTTACAAAGCGGGAGCTTGCGTGAGCAGTTCTTC. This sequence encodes CASSLQSGSLREQFF.

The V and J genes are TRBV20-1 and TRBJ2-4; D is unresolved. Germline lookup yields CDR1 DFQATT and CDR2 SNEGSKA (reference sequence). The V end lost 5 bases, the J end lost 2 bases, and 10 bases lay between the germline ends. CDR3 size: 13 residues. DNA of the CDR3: TGCAGTGCTCTAGGGTTAACCAAAAACATTCAGTACTTC. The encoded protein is CSALGLTKNIQYF.

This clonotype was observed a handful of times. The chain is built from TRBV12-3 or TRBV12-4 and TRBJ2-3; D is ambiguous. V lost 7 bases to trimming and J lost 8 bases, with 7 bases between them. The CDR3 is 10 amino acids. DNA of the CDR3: TGTGCCAGCAAACACGGTACGCAGTATTTT. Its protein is CASKHGTQYF.

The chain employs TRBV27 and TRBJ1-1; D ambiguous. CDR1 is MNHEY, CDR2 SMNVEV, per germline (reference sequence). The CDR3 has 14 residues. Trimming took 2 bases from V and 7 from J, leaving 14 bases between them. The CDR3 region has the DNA TGTGCCAGCAGTTTAATTGGTCGGGTGGGTGAAGCTTTCTTT. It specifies CASSLIGRVGEAFF.

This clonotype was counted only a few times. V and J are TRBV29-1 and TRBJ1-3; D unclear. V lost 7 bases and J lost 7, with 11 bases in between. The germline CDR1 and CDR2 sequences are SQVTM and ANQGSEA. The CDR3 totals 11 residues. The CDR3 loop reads CSARGSNTIYF. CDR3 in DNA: TGCAGCGCCCGCGGATCCAACACCATATATTTT.

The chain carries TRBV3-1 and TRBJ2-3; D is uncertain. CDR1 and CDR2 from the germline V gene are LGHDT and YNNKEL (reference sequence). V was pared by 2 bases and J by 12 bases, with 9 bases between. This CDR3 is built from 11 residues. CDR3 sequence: CASSQSRAQYF. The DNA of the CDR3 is TGTGCCAGCAGCCAATCTCGGGCCCAGTATTTT.

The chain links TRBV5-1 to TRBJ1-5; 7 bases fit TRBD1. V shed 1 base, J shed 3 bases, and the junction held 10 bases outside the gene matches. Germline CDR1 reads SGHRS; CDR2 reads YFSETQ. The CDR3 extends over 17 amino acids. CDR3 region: CASSLCGRGGFNQPQHF. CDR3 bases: TGCGCCAGCAGCTTGTGTGGCAGGGGGGGTTTCAATCAGCCCCAGCATTTT.

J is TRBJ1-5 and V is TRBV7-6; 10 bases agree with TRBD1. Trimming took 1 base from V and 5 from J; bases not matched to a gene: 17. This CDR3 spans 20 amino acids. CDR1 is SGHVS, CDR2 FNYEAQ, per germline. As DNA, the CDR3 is TGTGCCAGCAGCTTAGTCCCCCCGGTCCCGACAGGGGGCCAGGATCAGCCCCAGCATTTT. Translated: CASSLVPPVPTGGQDQPQHF.

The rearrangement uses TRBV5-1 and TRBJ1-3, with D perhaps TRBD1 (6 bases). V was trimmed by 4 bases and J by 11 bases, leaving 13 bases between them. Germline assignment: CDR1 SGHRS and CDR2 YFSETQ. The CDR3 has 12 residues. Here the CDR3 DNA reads TGCGCCAGCAGCCCGGACAGACTGCCCATATATTTT. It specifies CASSPDRLPIYF. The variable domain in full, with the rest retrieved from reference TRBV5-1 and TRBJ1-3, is KAGVTQTPRYLIKTRGQQVTLSCSPISGHRSVSWYQQTPGQGLQFLFEYFSETQRNKGNFPGRFSGRQFSNSRSEMNVSTLELGDSALYLCASSPDRLPIYFGEGSWLTVV.

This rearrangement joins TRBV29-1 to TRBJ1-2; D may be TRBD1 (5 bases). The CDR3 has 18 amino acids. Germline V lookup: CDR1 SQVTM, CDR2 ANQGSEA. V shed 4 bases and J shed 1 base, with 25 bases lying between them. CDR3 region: CSVGGVAGPSDSNYGYTF. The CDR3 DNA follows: TGCAGCGTTGGTGGTGTGGCAGGGCCATCCGACAGTAACTATGGCTACACCTTC.